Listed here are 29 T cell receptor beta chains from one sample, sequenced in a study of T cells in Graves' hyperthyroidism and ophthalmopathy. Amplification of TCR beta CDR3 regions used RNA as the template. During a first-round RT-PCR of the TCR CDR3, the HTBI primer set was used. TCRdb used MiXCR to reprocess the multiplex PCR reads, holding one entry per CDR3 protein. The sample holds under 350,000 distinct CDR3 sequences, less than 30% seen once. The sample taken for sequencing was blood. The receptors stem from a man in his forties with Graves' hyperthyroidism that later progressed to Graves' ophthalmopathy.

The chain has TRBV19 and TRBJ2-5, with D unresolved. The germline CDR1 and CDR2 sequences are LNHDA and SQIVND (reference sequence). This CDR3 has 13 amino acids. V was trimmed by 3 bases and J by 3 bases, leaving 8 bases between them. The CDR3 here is CASSIQPKETQYF. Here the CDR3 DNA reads TGTGCCAGTAGTATCCAGCCCAAAGAGACCCAGTACTTC.

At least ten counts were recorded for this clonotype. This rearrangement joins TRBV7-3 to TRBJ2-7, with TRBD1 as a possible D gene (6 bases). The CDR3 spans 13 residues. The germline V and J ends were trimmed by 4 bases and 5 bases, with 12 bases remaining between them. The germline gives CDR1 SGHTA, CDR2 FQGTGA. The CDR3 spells CASSSSQGNEQYF. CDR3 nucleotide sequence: TGTGCCAGCAGCTCTTCACAGGGTAACGAGCAGTACTTC.

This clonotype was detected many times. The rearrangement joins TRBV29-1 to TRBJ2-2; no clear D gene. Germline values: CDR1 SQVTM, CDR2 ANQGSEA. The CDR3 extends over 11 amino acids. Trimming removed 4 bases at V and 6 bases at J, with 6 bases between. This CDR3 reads CSVGGPGELFF. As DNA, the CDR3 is TGCAGCGTTGGGGGTCCCGGGGAGCTGTTTTTT.

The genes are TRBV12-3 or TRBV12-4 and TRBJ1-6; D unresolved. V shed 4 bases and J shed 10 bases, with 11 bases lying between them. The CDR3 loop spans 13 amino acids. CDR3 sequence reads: CASSSGPDSPLHF. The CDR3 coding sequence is TGTGCCAGCAGTTCAGGACCGGACTCACCCCTCCACTTT.

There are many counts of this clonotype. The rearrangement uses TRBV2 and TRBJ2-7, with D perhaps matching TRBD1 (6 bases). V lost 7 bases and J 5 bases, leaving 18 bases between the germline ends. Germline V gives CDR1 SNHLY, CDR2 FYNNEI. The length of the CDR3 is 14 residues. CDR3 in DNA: TGTGCCAGCAAGGACAGTAATCCTATCCACGAGCAGTACTTC. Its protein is CASKDSNPIHEQYF. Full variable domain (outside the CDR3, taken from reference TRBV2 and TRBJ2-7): EPEVTQTPSHQVTQMGQEVILRCVPISNHLYFYWYRQILGQKVEFLVSFYNNEISEKSEIFDDQFSVERPDGSNFTLKIRSTKLEDSAMYFCASKDSNPIHEQYFGPGTRLTVT.

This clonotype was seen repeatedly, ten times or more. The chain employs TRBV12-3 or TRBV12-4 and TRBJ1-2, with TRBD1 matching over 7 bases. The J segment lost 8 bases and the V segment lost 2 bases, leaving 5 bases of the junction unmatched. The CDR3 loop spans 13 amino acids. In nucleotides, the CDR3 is TGTGCCAGCAGTTTAAGGGACAGAGGAGGCTACACCTTC. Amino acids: CASSLRDRGGYTF.

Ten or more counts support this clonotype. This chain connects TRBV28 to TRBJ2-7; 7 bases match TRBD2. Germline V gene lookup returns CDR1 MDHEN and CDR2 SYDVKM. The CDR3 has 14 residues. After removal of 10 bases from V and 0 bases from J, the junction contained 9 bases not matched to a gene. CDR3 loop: CATWEQRDSYEQYF. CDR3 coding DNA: TGTGCCACCTGGGAGCAGCGGGACTCCTACGAGCAGTACTTC.

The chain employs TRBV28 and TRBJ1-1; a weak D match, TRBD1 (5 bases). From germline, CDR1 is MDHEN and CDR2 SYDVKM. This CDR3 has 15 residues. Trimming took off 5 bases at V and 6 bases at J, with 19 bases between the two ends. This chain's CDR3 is CASSTPLTGTAEAFF. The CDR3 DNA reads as TGTGCCAGCAGTACTCCGTTGACGGGGACGGCTGAAGCTTTCTTT.

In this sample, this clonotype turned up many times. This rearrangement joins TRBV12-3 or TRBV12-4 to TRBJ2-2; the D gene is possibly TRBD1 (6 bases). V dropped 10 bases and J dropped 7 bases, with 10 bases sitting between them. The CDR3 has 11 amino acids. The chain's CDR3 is CATRGGGELFF. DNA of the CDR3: TGTGCCACCAGGGGCGGCGGGGAGCTGTTTTTT.

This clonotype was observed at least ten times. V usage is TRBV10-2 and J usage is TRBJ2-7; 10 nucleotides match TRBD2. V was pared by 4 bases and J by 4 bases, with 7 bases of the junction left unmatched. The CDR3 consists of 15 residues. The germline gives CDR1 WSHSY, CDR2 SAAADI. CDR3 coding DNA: TGCGCCAGCAGTGCTCTAGCGGGAGCGATTTACGAGCAGTACTTC. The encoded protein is CASSALAGAIYEQYF.

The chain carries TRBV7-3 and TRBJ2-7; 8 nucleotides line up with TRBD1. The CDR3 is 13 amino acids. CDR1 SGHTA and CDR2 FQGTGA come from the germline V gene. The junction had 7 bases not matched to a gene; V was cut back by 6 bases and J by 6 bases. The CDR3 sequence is CASSRTGITEQYF. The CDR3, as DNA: TGTGCCAGCAGTAGGACAGGGATTACCGAGCAGTACTTC. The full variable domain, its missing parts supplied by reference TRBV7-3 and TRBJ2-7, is GAGVSQTPSNKVTEKGKYVELRCDPISGHTALYWYRQSLGQGPEFLIYFQGTGAADDSGLPNDRFFAVRPEGSVSTLKIQRTERGDSAVYLCASSRTGITEQYFGPGTRLTVT.

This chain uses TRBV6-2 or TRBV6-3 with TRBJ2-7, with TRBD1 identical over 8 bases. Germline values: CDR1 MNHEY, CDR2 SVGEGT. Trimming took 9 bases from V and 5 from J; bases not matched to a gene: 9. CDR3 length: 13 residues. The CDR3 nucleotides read TGTGCCAGTAAGTGGACAGGGCCCCACGAGCAGTACTTC. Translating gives CASKWTGPHEQYF.

CDR3 coding DNA: TGTGCCAGCAGCTTAGGACGAGGGAGAAATCAGCCCCAGCATTTT. This codes for CASSLGRGRNQPQHF. J is TRBJ1-5 and V is TRBV7-8, with unresolved D. Trimming pared 1 base from V and 4 bases from J, leaving 11 bases between. Germline V gene lookup returns CDR1 SGHVS and CDR2 FQNEAQ. The CDR3 consists of 15 residues.

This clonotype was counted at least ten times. CDR3 in DNA: TGTGCCAGCAGTGAGGGGACGGCCCGGAGGATTCAGTACTTC. Translated: CASSEGTARRIQYF. V usage is TRBV2 and J usage is TRBJ2-4, with D possibly being TRBD1 or TRBD2 (5 bases each). From germline, CDR1 is SNHLY and CDR2 FYNNEI. The CDR3 runs 14 residues. V was trimmed by 3 bases and J by 10 bases, leaving 16 bases between them.

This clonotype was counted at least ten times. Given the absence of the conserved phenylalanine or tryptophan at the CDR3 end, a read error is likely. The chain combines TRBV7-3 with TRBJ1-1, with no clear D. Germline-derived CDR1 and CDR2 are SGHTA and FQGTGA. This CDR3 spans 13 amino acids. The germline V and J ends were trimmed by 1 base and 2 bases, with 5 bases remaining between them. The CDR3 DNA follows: TGTGCCAGCAGCTTAAAAGATAACACTGAAGCTTTCCTT. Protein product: CASSLKDNTEAFL.

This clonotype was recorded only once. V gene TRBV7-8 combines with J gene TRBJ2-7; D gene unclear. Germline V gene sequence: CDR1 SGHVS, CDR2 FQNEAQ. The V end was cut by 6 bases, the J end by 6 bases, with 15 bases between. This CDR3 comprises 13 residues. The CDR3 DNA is TGTGCCAGCAGGGCCATGGTAAACGGCGAGCAGTACTTC. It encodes CASRAMVNGEQYF.

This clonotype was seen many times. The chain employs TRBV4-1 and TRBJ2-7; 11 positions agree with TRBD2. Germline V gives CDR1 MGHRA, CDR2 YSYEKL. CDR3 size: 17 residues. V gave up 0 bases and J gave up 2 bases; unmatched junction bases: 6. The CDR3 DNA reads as TGCGCCAGCAGCCAAGATATAGGGGGACTAGCGGCCTACGAGCAGTACTTC. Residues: CASSQDIGGLAAYEQYF.

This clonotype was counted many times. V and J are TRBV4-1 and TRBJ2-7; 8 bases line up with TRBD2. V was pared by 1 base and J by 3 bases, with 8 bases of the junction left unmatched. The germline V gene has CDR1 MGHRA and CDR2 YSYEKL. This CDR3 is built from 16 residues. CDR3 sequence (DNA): TGCGCCAGCAGCCAAGCACTAGCGGCCCTTTTCTACGAGCAGTACTTC. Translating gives CASSQALAALFYEQYF.

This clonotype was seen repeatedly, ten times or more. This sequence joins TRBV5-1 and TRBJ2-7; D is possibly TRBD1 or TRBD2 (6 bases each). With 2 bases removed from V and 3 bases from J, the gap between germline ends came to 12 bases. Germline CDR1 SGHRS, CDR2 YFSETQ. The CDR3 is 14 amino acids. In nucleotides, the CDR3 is TGCGCCAGCAGCTTTGACGGGGGCTACTACGAGCAGTACTTC. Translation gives CASSFDGGYYEQYF.

The CDR3 sequence is CASSPGDISNQPQHF. CDR3 in DNA: TGTGCCAGCTCACCAGGGGACATAAGCAATCAGCCCCAGCATTTT. The chain employs TRBV18 and TRBJ1-5, with D perhaps TRBD1 (6 bases). V dropped 2 bases and J dropped 1 base, with 9 bases sitting between them. The CDR3 is made up of 15 amino acids. Germline V CDR1 and CDR2: KGHSH, LQKENI.

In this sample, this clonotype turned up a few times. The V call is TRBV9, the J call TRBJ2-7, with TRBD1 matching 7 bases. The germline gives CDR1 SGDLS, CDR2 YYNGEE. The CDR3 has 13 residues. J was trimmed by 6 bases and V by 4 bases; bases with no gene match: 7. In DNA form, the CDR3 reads TGTGCCAGCAGCACCGGGACAGAGAGCGAGCAGTACTTC. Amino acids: CASSTGTESEQYF.

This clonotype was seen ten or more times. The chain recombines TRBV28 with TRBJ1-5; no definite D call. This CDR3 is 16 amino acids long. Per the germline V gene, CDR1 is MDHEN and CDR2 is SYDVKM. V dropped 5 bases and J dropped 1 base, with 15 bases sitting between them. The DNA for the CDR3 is TGTGCCAGCAGTCCCTTGTCAGTGACGAGCAATCAGCCCCAGCATTTT. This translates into CASSPLSVTSNQPQHF.

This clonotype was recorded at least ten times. Here the CDR3 DNA reads TGTGCCAGCAGTGAAGTCGGGACACCACAAGAGACCCAGTACTTC. The encoded protein is CASSEVGTPQETQYF. This chain links TRBV6-1 with TRBJ2-5, with D possibly TRBD1 on 6 matching bases. Per germline, CDR1 MNHNS and CDR2 SASEGT. V lost 1 base to trimming and J lost 2 bases, with 11 bases between them. The CDR3 is made up of 15 amino acids.

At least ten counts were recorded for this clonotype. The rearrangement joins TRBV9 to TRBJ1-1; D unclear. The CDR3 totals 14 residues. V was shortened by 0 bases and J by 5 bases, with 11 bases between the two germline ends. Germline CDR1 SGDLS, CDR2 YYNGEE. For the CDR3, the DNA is TGTGCCAGCAGCGTAGGGGGTGGAGTGACTGAAGCTTTCTTT. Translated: CASSVGGGVTEAFF.

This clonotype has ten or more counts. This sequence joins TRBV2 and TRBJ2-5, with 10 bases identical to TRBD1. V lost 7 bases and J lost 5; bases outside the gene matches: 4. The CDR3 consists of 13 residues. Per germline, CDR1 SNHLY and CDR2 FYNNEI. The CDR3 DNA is TGTGCCAGCAAGGGACAGGGGAAGGAGACCCAGTACTTC. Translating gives CASKGQGKETQYF. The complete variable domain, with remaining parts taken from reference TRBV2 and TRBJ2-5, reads EPEVTQTPSHQVTQMGQEVILRCVPISNHLYFYWYRQILGQKVEFLVSFYNNEISEKSEIFDDQFSVERPDGSNFTLKIRSTKLEDSAMYFCASKGQGKETQYFGPGTRLLVL.

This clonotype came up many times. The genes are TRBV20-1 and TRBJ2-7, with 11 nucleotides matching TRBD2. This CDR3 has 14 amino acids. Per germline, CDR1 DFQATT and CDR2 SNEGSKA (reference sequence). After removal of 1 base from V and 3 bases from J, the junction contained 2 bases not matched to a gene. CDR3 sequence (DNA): TGCAGTGCTAGAGTTCTAGCGGGAGGCTACGAGCAGTACTTC. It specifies CSARVLAGGYEQYF.

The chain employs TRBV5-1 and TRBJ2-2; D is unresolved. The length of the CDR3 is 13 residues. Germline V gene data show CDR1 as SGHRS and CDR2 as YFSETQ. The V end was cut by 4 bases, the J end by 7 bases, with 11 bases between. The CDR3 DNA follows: TGCGCCAGCAGCGCCCTACGCGACGGGGAGCTGTTTTTT. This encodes CASSALRDGELFF.

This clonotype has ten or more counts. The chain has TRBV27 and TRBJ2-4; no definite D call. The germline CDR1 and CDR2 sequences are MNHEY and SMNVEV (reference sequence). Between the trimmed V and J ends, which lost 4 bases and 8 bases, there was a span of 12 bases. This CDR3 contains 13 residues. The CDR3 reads CASSYSYQDIQYF. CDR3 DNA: TGTGCCAGCAGTTACAGCTACCAGGACATTCAGTACTTC.

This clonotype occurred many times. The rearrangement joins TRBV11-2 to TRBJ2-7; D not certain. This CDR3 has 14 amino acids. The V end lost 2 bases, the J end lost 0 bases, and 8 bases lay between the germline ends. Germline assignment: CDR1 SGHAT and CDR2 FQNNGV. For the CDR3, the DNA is TGTGCCAGCAGCTTATGGGGAACCTCCTACGAGCAGTACTTC. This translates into CASSLWGTSYEQYF.